This TCR beta chain was obtained from a study of cytomegalovirus exposure and HLA in healthy donors. Study-wide results and limits: In a later analysis, an Asian-associated ancestry cluster reportedly showed fewer N-insertions than the approximately 610-donor mean. Presence/absence analysis assumed near-uniform sequencing depth across donors. Immune exposure data for these donors was limited to CMV serostatus.

The PCR employed 60 Vbeta primers together with 13 Jbeta primers. Original handling: Approximately 10 million shared chains were among around 80 million unique TCR beta chains counted in a later analysis. Measured with immunoSEQ multiplex PCR; TCRdb has only the in-frame clones, and not every one. The DNA was the basis for D and trimming; V, J and clone size are from that table. The sample includes about 140,000 clones, about 80% of them seen just once. J lost 5 bases, V lost 2 bases, and 14 bases had no gene match. The germline V gene encodes CDR1 MNHNS and CDR2 SASEGT. The CDR3 contains 17 residues. With regard to this clone: The antigen is not known.

The clonotype originates from a female donor in good health and CMV-seronegative. The chain employs TRBV6-1 and TRBJ2-5; 7 nucleotides match TRBD1. Sequenced material: PBMCs. This chain's CDR3 is CASSERSRPSQGETQYF. Written as DNA, the CDR3 is TGTGCCAGCAGTGAAAGGTCTAGGCCGTCACAGGGGGAGACCCAGTACTTC.